These 20 T cell receptor beta chains share one sample of origin, sequenced in a study of T cells after yellow fever vaccination (dated by TCRdb to the late 2010s). The protocol used for the library was 5' RACE. The sequencer listed for this sample is Illumina HiSeq 2500. Through fastp at Q25 and MiXCR, TCRdb rebuilt clones from the public reads, retaining in-frame beta chains. Each entry is one CDR3 protein sequence, shown with its most common DNA and genes. The sample table contains about 360,000 distinct CDR3 sequences; only one count was recorded for 6.2% of them. Jointly, the top ten make up 15% of the sample. The label giving this sample's treatment or condition can be read as: live attenuated yellow fever vaccine strain. Sequencing was performed on PBMCs, taken 5 days after the yellow fever booster vaccination. The receptor set was obtained from a man aged 25-45 years who received the YFV17D yellow fever vaccine.

This clonotype showed up just a few times. CDR3 amino acids: CSAPYLGELFF. Here the CDR3 DNA reads TGCAGTGCTCCATACCTCGGGGAGCTGTTTTTT. V usage is TRBV20-1 and J usage is TRBJ2-2; D remains ambiguous. Trimming removed 5 bases from V and 7 bases from J, with 8 bases in between. This CDR3 spans 11 amino acids. Germline V gives CDR1 DFQATT, CDR2 SNEGSKA (reference sequence).

J is TRBJ1-1 and V is TRBV28, with TRBD1 matching over 10 bases. The germline CDR1 and CDR2 sequences are MDHEN and SYDVKM. The CDR3 spans 17 residues. With V trimmed by 8 bases and J by 4 bases, 16 bases remained unmatched. CDR3 protein: CASPPQTGGLQATEAFF. The DNA for the CDR3 is TGTGCCAGCCCGCCTCAGACAGGGGGCCTTCAAGCCACTGAAGCTTTCTTT.

In its sample, this clonotype was seen a few times. The chain is built from TRBV11-2 and TRBJ2-7, with D maybe TRBD1 (5 bases). The CDR3 loop spans 13 amino acids. Trimming stripped 3 bases from V and 6 bases from J, with 12 bases between. Germline V gene data show CDR1 as SGHAT and CDR2 as FQNNGV. In nucleotides, the CDR3 is TGTGCCAGCAGCTTCCCAGGGTGGAGCGAGCAGTACTTC. It specifies CASSFPGWSEQYF.

There are many counts of this clonotype. The V gene is TRBV15, the J gene TRBJ2-6; 7 bases align to TRBD1. Losses at the gene ends were 8 bases for V and 0 bases for J; bases not matched to a gene: 4. The CDR3 covers 15 residues. The germline CDR1 and CDR2 sequences are LNHNV and YYDKDF (reference sequence). The CDR3 coding sequence is TGTGCCACCGAACAGGGGTACTCTGGGGCCAACGTCCTGACTTTC. Protein: CATEQGYSGANVLTF.

This rearrangement joins TRBV20-1 to TRBJ1-2, with TRBD1 identical over 7 bases. Unmatched junction bases numbered 10, after V lost 3 bases and J lost 3 bases. There are 15 residues in the CDR3. The germline V gene has CDR1 DFQATT and CDR2 SNEGSKA (reference sequence). The CDR3 coding sequence is TGCAGTGCTAGTGGCCTCCCAGGGGGGCACTATGGCTACACCTTC. Translated, it gives CSASGLPGGHYGYTF.

This clonotype was seen more than once but under ten times. The chain carries TRBV7-2 and TRBJ2-7; perhaps TRBD2 as D (5 bases). The CDR3 totals 14 residues. Trimming left V 4 bases short and J 5 bases short, with 15 bases between. Germline V gene sequence: CDR1 SGHTA, CDR2 FQGNSA. CDR3 coding DNA: TGTGCCAGCAGCTCACGCGCCCCTAGCAACGAGCAGTACTTC. It specifies CASSSRAPSNEQYF.

The chain recombines TRBV4-3 with TRBJ1-2, with D hard to call. Trimming took 0 bases from V and 6 from J, leaving 17 bases between them. The CDR3 extends over 16 amino acids. CDR1 LGHNA and CDR2 YSLEER come from the germline V gene. CDR3 bases: TGCGCCAGCAGCCAAGAGGCCCCAGCCCCTCCGAATGGCTACACCTTC. Its protein is CASSQEAPAPPNGYTF.

The sample holds a few counts of this clonotype. This chain links TRBV20-1 with TRBJ1-5, with 7 bases fitting TRBD1. There are 16 residues in the CDR3. Germline trimming cut 0 bases from V and 1 base from J; bases unmatched to any gene: 6. CDR1 is DFQATT, CDR2 SNEGSKA, per germline (reference sequence). The CDR3 loop is CSARDEGGLSNQPQHF. The CDR3 DNA is TGCAGTGCTAGAGATGAAGGGGGCCTAAGCAATCAGCCCCAGCATTTT.

With regard to this clonotype: One end of the junction is discordant with germline, which a read error may explain. The genes are TRBV12-5 and TRBJ2-7; no firm D call. The CDR3 consists of 11 residues. Germline V gene sequence: CDR1 LGHNT, CDR2 FRNRAP. The CDR3 DNA reads as TGTGCTAGTGGTTTGGCACGAGAGATACAGTTC. This gives the protein CASGLAREIQF.

This clonotype was seen a few times. The chain uses TRBV24-1 and TRBJ2-2; TRBD1 is a possible D gene (5 bases). Germline CDR1 and CDR2: KGHDR and SFDVKD. V was pared by 10 bases and J by 2 bases, with 10 bases between. The length of the CDR3 is 13 residues. CDR3 DNA: TGTGCCACTTGGGGCCCCAACACCGGGGAGCTGTTTTTT. Amino acid sequence: CATWGPNTGELFF.

This clonotype was picked up a small number of times. V gene TRBV20-1 combines with J gene TRBJ2-7; perhaps TRBD1 as D (6 bases). Germline CDR1 DFQATT, CDR2 SNEGSKA (reference sequence). With 2 bases removed from V and 6 bases from J, the gap between germline ends came to 20 bases. The CDR3 runs 15 residues. In DNA, the CDR3 is TGCAGTGCTAGACCGCCGGGACATTTCCCACCCGAGCAGTACTTC. Amino acid sequence: CSARPPGHFPPEQYF.

This clonotype was seen more than once but under ten times. The chain uses TRBV12-3 or TRBV12-4 and TRBJ2-7, with TRBD2 identical over 9 bases. The CDR3 has 14 residues. V trimming: 3 bases; J trimming: 7 bases; junction bases outside the gene matches: 7. This chain's CDR3 is CASSFGGRAGEQYF. As DNA, the CDR3 is TGTGCCAGCAGTTTTGGCGGGAGGGCGGGGGAGCAGTACTTC.

This clonotype was seen a few times. The rearrangement links TRBV7-2 to TRBJ2-5, with D tentatively TRBD1 (6 bases). Germline-derived CDR1 and CDR2 are SGHTA and FQGNSA. This CDR3 is built from 13 residues. Trimming removed 5 bases at V and 2 bases at J, with 9 bases between. DNA for the CDR3: TGTGCCAGCAGCGGACAGATTCAAGAGACCCAGTACTTC. It specifies CASSGQIQETQYF.

The chain joins TRBV6-6 to TRBJ2-7; D not certain. The CDR3 contains 13 residues. Trimming left V 0 bases short and J 3 bases short, with 6 bases between. Germline V CDR1 and CDR2: MNHNY, SVGAGI (reference sequence). The CDR3 bases are TGTGCCAGCAGTTACTCTAGGGTCTACGAGCAGTACTTC. Translated, it gives CASSYSRVYEQYF.

This clonotype was detected ten times or more. The chain couples TRBV20-1 to TRBJ1-2; the match to TRBD1 covers 7 bases. V dropped 3 bases and J dropped 7; count of bases not matched to a gene: 5. CDR1 is DFQATT and CDR2 is SNEGSKA in the germline V gene (reference sequence). CDR3 length: 12 residues. The chain's CDR3 is CSASGTDPGYTF. DNA of the CDR3: TGCAGTGCTAGCGGGACAGATCCTGGCTACACCTTC.

This clonotype was detected ten times or more. The chain couples TRBV5-6 to TRBJ2-1; D not resolved. This CDR3 has 16 amino acids. The V gene lost 6 bases and the J gene lost 0 bases, with 16 bases spanning the gap. Germline V lookup: CDR1 SGHDT, CDR2 YYEEEE. CDR3: CASTPPPISSYNEQFF. The DNA of the CDR3 is TGTGCCAGCACTCCTCCCCCGATAAGCTCCTACAATGAGCAGTTCTTC. The complete variable domain, with remaining parts taken from reference TRBV5-6 and TRBJ2-1, reads DAGVTQSPTHLIKTRGQQVTLRCSPKSGHDTVSWYQQALGQGPQFIFQYYEEEERQRGNFPDRFSGHQFPNYSSELNVNALLLGDSALYLCASTPPPISSYNEQFFGPGTRLTVL.

The CDR3 region has the DNA TGCGCCAGCAGCTCCCAGGGGACGGTCAATTCACCCCTCCACTTT. Protein sequence: CASSSQGTVNSPLHF. This chain links TRBV5-1 with TRBJ1-6; D possibly corresponds to TRBD1 (6 bases). The V and J ends lost 3 bases and 7 bases respectively, with 14 bases between them. Germline CDR1 is SGHRS and CDR2 is YFSETQ. The CDR3 sequence is 15 residues long.

This clonotype has just a few counts. The chain recombines TRBV14 with TRBJ2-2; 9 bases fit TRBD2. Trimming removed 0 bases from V and 5 bases from J; junction bases left unmatched: 13. The V gene's germline CDR1 is SGHDN and CDR2 FVKESK. The CDR3 consists of 19 residues. The CDR3 loop is CASSQDFLYSGRWTGELFF. CDR3 nucleotides: TGTGCCAGCAGCCAAGATTTTCTCTACAGCGGGAGGTGGACCGGGGAGCTGTTTTTT.

This clonotype was picked up many times. This sequence joins TRBV2 and TRBJ2-1, with a weak D call TRBD2 (6 bases). V lost 6 bases, J lost 0 bases, and 12 bases lay in between. The CDR3 consists of 15 residues. The germline V gene encodes CDR1 SNHLY and CDR2 FYNNEI. The CDR3 nucleotides read TGTGCCAGCAGATCTAGCGAAAGCTCCTACAATGAGCAGTTCTTC. Residues: CASRSSESSYNEQFF. The full variable domain, in which reference TRBV2 and TRBJ2-1 provide the parts outside the CDR3, is EPEVTQTPSHQVTQMGQEVILRCVPISNHLYFYWYRQILGQKVEFLVSFYNNEISEKSEIFDDQFSVERPDGSNFTLKIRSTKLEDSAMYFCASRSSESSYNEQFFGPGTRLTVL.

Many counts were recorded for this clonotype. The chain links TRBV7-2 to TRBJ2-7; the match to TRBD2 covers 7 bases. Looked up from germline, CDR1 is SGHTA and CDR2 is FQGNSA. The CDR3 contains 16 residues. V dropped 5 bases and J dropped 3; count of bases not matched to a gene: 13. CDR3 loop: CASSHRTSGIRYEQYF. The CDR3 DNA follows: TGTGCCAGCAGCCATCGGACTAGTGGGATTCGCTACGAGCAGTACTTC. The variable domain in full, completed from reference TRBV7-2 and TRBJ2-7, reads GAGVSQSPSNKVTEKGKDVELRCDPISGHTALYWYRQSLGQGLEFLIYFQGNSAPDKSGLPSDRFSAERTGGSVSTLTIQRTQQEDSAVYLCASSHRTSGIRYEQYFGPGTRLTVT.